This TCR beta chain was captured by sequencing in a study of T cells after yellow fever vaccination. In the study overall: Low-cell-number fractions were prepared with SMART-Seq v4 Ultra Low Input. Whole-study findings and limits: Although the secondary response was weaker, it peaked faster, at day 5 versus 15. Post-booster repertoires again held most primary-vaccination clones (roughly 95% CD4, roughly 88% CD8).

The sample holds many counts of this clonotype. Its antigen is not known. 5'RACE template switching generated TCR cDNA, adding a universal primer site and UMIs. TCRdb itself ran the 5' RACE reads through MiXCR, one entry per CDR3 protein. The sample shows more than 110,000 distinct CDR3 sequences, less than 8.5% of them seen only once. The source of this sequence is a man younger than 45 who received the YFV17D yellow fever vaccine. The source was CD4+ T cells sorted from PBMCs, collected 10 days after the yellow fever booster vaccination.

CDR3: CSARKGLAASTDTQYF. Here the CDR3 DNA reads TGCAGTGCTAGGAAGGGACTAGCCGCTAGCACAGATACGCAGTATTTT. The chain joins TRBV20-1 to TRBJ2-3, with 9 bases lining up with TRBD2. The CDR3 has 16 amino acids. Germline-derived CDR1 and CDR2 are DFQATT and SNEGSKA (reference sequence). J lost 0 bases, V lost 3 bases, and 7 bases had no gene match.